This T cell receptor (beta chain) was identified in a study of PD-L1 blockade in urothelial cancer. As for time point: pretreatment peripheral blood. Germline CDR1 reads MGHRA; CDR2 reads YSYEKL. Trimming took 3 bases from V and 0 from J, leaving 9 bases between them. This CDR3 comprises 15 residues. Sequencing was performed with immunoSEQ multiplex PCR; in TCRdb, only in-frame clones are kept and a portion is missing. The table records tens of thousands of clones, about 81% of them present only once. The starting material was PBMCs, obtained around atezolizumab (anti-PD-L1) treatment. The chain joins TRBV4-1 to TRBJ1-3, with D possibly TRBD1 on 5 matching bases. This TCR derives from a man aged 65 to 85 with urothelial cancer. This chain's CDR3 is CASSQEGDSGNTIYF. Written as DNA, the CDR3 is TGCGCCAGCAGCCAGGAAGGGGACTCTGGAAACACCATATATTTT.